A selection of T cell receptor beta chains follows, all from one sample in a study of shared clonotypes between healthy human individuals. Here immunoSEQ multiplex PCR was the method, and the copy in TCRdb shows in-frame clones only, minus some. The sample comprises under 700,000 clones, roughly 96% of which are singletons, and about 0.11% rests with the top ten. Sequenced: naive CD8+ T cells sorted from blood. These receptors were obtained from a woman aged 25 to 45 in good health. CDR3s include the opening cysteine and the closing phenylalanine or tryptophan. A D gene is named only where the DNA matches it firmly. Clone sizes are given selectively: once, few, many, or a class where the clone is expanded.

d_gene	v_gene	abundance	j_gene	CDR3nt	CDR3aa
TRBD2	TRBV2	once	TRBJ2-1	TGTGCCAGCACCTTCACGACTAGCGGGAGGTCCAATGAGCAGTTCTTC	CASTFTTSGRSNEQFF
TRBD1	TRBV28	NA	TRBJ2-7	TGTGCCAGCAGGACAGGGGGGCCCGGCTACGAGCAGTACTTC	CASRTGGPGYEQYF
NA	TRBV11-2	NA	TRBJ1-1	TGTGCCAGCAGCCTCGACAGGCTTGAAGCTTTCTTT	CASSLDRLEAFF
NA	TRBV10-1	NA	TRBJ2-7	TGCGCCAGCAGTGATACAGGGACCTCCTACGAGCAGTACTTC	CASSDTGTSYEQYF
NA	TRBV28	NA	TRBJ1-3	TGTGCCAGCAATTTACACCTCTCTGGAAACACCATATATTTT	CASNLHLSGNTIYF
NA	TRBV6-6	NA	TRBJ1-6	TGTGCCAGCGGGATTTTTAATTCACCCCTCCACTTT	CASGIFNSPLHF
TRBD1	TRBV2	NA	TRBJ1-2	TGTGCCAGCAGTGAAGCGCTTGGGACAGGGGGCCATGGCTACACCTTC	CASSEALGTGGHGYTF
NA	TRBV28	NA	TRBJ2-7	TGTGCCAGCAGTTTCCAACTCCAGGGCTACGAGCAGTACTTC	CASSFQLQGYEQYF
NA	TRBV6-4	NA	TRBJ2-7	TGTGCCAGCAGTGACTCTGGGGGGACCTACGAGCAGTACTTC	CASSDSGGTYEQYF
TRBD2	TRBV27	NA	TRBJ2-7	TGTGCCAGTACGGGGACTAGCGGGAGCCTGAGCTCCTACGAGCAGTACTTC	CASTGTSGSLSSYEQYF
TRBD1	TRBV13	few	TRBJ1-2	TGTGCCAGCAGCCCTCAGGGGGAATATGGCTACACCTTC	CASSPQGEYGYTF
TRBD2	TRBV5-1	NA	TRBJ2-7	TGCGCCAGCAGCTTGGTTAGCGGGGGCGCAGACTACGAGCAGTACTTC	CASSLVSGGADYEQYF
NA	TRBV19	NA	TRBJ2-7	TGTGCCAGTAGTTCTCCAGGGATCGAGCAGTACTTC	CASSSPGIEQYF
NA	TRBV6-5	NA	TRBJ2-7	TGTGCCAGCAGTTACGGTACACCTCAAAGCTCCTACGAGCAGTACTTC	CASSYGTPQSSYEQYF
TRBD2	TRBV4-1	NA	TRBJ2-7	TGCGCCAGCAGCCTACTAGCGGGAGGACCCTACGAGCAGTACTTC	CASSLLAGGPYEQYF
NA	TRBV7-6	NA	TRBJ2-7	TGTGCCAGCAGCTTAGCCCACCGTCTATCCACCGGAGACTACCGGGGAGGTGAGCAGTACTTC	CASSLAHRLSTGDYRGGEQYF
TRBD2	TRBV6-1	NA	TRBJ2-7	TGTGCCAGCAGTGAATCGAGCGCTAGCGGGCCCTACGAGCAGTACTTC	CASSESSASGPYEQYF
TRBD2	TRBV9	NA	TRBJ2-1	TGTGCCAGCAGCGTAGGGGAGGGACTAGCGGGAGGTGAGCAGTTCTTC	CASSVGEGLAGGEQFF
NA	TRBV11-2	NA	TRBJ1-1	TGTGCCAGCAGCGACGGGTCCACTGAAGCTTTCTTT	CASSDGSTEAFF
NA	TRBV7-6	once	TRBJ2-1	TGTGCCAGCAGCCCAGTAGGGGTTGCCTACAATGAGCAGTTCTTC	CASSPVGVAYNEQFF
NA	TRBV11-2	NA	TRBJ2-7	TGTGCCAGCAGGGTCGGCTCCCCCTACGAGCAGTACTTC	CASRVGSPYEQYF
NA	TRBV5-4	NA	TRBJ1-5	TGTGCCAGCAGCTTCCCCGATCAGCCCCAGCATTTT	CASSFPDQPQHF